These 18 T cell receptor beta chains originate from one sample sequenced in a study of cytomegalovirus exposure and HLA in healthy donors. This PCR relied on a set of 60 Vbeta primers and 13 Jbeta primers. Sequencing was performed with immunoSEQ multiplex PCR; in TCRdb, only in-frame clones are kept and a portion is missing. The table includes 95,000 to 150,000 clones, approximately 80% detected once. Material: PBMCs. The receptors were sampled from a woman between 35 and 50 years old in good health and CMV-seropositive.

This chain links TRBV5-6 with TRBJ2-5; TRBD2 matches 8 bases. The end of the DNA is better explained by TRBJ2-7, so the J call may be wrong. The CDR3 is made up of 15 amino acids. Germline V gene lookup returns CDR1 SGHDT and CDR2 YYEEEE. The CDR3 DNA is TGTGCCAGCAGCTCCATAGCGGGACTGCTCTACGAGCAGTACTTC. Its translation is CASSSIAGLLYEQYF.

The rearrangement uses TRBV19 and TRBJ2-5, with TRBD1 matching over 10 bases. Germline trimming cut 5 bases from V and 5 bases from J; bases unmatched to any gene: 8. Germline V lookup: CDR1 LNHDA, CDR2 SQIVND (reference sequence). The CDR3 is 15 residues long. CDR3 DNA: TGTGCCAGTAGTCCTAGGACAGGGGGGGGCGAGACCCAGTACTTC. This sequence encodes CASSPRTGGGETQYF.

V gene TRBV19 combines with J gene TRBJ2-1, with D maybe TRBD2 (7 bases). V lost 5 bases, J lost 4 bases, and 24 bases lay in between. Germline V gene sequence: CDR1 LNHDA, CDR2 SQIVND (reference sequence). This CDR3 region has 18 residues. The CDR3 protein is CASSQRGRGPYTYNEQFF. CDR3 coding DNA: TGTGCCAGTAGTCAGCGGGGTCGGGGGCCATACACGTACAATGAGCAGTTCTTC.

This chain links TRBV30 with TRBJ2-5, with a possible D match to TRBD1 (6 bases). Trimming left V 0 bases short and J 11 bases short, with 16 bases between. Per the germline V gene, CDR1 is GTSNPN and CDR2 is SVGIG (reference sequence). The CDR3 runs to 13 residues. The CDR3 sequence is CAWSVQGGNRQYF. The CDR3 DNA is TGTGCCTGGAGTGTACAAGGGGGAAATAGGCAGTACTTC.

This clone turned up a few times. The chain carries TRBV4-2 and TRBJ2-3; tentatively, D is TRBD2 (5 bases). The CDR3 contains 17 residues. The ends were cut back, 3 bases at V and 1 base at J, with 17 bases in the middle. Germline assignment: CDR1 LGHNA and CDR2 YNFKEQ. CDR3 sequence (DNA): TGTGCCAGCAGCCATTCGAGGGCGAGGGATGGCACAGATACGCAGTATTTT. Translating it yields CASSHSRARDGTDTQYF.

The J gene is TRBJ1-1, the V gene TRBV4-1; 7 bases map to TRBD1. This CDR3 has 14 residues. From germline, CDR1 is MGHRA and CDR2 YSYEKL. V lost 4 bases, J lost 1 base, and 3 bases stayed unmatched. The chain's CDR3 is CASSLRGRNTEAFF. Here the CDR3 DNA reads TGCGCCAGCAGCCTCAGGGGGAGGAACACTGAAGCTTTCTTT.

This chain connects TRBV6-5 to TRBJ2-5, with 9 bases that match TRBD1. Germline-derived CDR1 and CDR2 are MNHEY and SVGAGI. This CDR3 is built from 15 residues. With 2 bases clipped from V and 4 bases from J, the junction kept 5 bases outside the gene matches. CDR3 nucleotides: TGTGCCAGCAGTTACCGGGGACAGGGAAGAGAGACCCAGTACTTC. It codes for CASSYRGQGRETQYF.

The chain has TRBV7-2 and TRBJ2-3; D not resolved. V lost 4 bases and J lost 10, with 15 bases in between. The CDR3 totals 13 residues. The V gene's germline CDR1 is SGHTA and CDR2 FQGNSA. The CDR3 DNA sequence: TGTGCCAGCAGCTCCAATCACCCCTATCCGCAGTATTTT. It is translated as CASSSNHPYPQYF. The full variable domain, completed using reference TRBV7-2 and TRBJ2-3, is GAGVSQSPSNKVTEKGKDVELRCDPISGHTALYWYRQSLGQGLEFLIYFQGNSAPDKSGLPSDRFSAERTGGSVSTLTIQRTQQEDSAVYLCASSSNHPYPQYFGPGTRLTVL.

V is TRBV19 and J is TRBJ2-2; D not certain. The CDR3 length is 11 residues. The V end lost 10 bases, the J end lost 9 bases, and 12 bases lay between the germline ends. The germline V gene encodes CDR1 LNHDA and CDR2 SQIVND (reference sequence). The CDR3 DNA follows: TGTGCCACCGAACTCGGTCGGGAGCTGTTTTTT. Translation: CATELGRELFF.

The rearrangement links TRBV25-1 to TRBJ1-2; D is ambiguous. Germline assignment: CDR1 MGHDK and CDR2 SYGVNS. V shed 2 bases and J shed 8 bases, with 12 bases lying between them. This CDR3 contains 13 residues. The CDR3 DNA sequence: TGTGCCAGCAGTGAAGGGAACAGAGGGGGCTACACCTTC. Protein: CASSEGNRGGYTF.

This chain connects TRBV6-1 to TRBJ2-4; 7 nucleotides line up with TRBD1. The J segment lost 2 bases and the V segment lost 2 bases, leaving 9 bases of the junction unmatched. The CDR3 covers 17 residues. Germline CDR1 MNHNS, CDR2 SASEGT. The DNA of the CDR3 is TGTGCCAGCAGTGAAAGGGGGCTTAGTACCCCCAAAAACATTCAGTACTTC. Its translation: CASSERGLSTPKNIQYF.

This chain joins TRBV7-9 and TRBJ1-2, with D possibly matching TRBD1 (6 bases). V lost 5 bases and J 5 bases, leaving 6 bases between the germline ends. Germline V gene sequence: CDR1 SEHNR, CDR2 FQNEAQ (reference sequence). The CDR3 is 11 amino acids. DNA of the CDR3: TGTGCCAGCAGCCAGGGGTATGGCTACACCTTC. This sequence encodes CASSQGYGYTF.

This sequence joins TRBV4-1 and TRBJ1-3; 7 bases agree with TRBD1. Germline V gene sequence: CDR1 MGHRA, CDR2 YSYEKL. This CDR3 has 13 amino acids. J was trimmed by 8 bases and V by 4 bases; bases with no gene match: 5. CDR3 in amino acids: CASSLTGVDTIYF. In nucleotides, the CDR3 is TGCGCCAGCAGCCTCACAGGGGTGGACACCATATATTTT.

The CDR3 region has the DNA TGTGCCAGCAGTTACCCAGGACAGGGGAGATACGAGCAGTACTTC. This translates into CASSYPGQGRYEQYF. The V gene is TRBV6-5, the J gene TRBJ2-7; TRBD1 matches 9 bases. The CDR3 extends over 15 amino acids. V trimming: 2 bases; J trimming: 4 bases; junction bases outside the gene matches: 6. Germline V gives CDR1 MNHEY, CDR2 SVGAGI.

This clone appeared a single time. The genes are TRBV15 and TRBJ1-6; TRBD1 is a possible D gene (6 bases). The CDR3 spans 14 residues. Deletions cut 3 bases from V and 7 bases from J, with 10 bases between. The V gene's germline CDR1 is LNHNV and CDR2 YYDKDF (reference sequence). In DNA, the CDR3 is TGTGCCACCAGCAGTTACGACAGGAATTCACCCCTCCACTTT. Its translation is CATSSYDRNSPLHF.

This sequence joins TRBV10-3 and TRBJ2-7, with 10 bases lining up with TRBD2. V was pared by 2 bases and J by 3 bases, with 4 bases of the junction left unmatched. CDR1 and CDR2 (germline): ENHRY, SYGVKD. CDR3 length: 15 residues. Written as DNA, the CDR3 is TGTGCCATCAGTGAGCCCGGGACTAGCGACTACGAGCAGTACTTC. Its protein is CAISEPGTSDYEQYF.

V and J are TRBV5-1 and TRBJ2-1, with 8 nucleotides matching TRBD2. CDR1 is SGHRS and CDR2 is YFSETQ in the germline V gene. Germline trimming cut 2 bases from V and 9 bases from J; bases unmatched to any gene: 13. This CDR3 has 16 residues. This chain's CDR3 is CASSLLSGGPEAEQFF. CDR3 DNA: TGCGCCAGCAGCTTATTGAGCGGGGGCCCCGAAGCTGAGCAGTTCTTC.

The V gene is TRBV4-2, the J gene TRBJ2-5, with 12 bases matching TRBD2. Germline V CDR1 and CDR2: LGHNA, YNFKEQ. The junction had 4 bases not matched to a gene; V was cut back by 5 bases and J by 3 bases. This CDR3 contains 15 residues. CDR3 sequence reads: CASSAPSGREETQYF. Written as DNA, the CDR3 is TGTGCCAGCAGCGCACCTAGCGGGAGGGAAGAGACCCAGTACTTC.